This T cell receptor (beta chain) was recovered during a study of cytotoxic CD8 clonotypes in ibrutinib-treated CLL. Looking at the study overall: The patient breakdown showed more than 9 relapsed/refractory and approximately 15 treatment-naive cases, with fewer than 18 IGHV unmutated. Study-wide results and caveats: Patients showed higher baseline clonality than age-matched healthy donors, and it tracked circulating CD8+ T-cell counts.

The germline V and J ends were trimmed by 7 bases and 3 bases, with 13 bases remaining between them. Germline values: CDR1 SNHLY, CDR2 FYNNEI. This CDR3 comprises 14 residues. As regards this clone: Its cognate antigen is unknown.

Clones were read by immunoSEQ multiplex PCR, and TCRdb kept only the in-frame ones, dropping some. The sample lists some 130,000 clones, around 84% occurring once. The sample was PBMCs, taken after 24 months of ibrutinib treatment. The source of this sequence is a human donor with chronic lymphocytic leukemia. The chain has TRBV2 and TRBJ1-3, with a weak D call TRBD1 (6 bases). CDR3 nucleotide sequence: TGTGCCAGCACCCTAGGGGGGGGTGGAAACACCATATATTTT. It is translated as CASTLGGGGNTIYF.